The rows below give T cell receptor beta chains drawn from one sample of a study of blood T cell repertoires in COVID-19. Clones were sequenced by immunoSEQ multiplex PCR, and TCRdb holds only the in-frame ones, with some missing. The sample holds roughly 380,000 clones; around 91% are singletons and the top ten take roughly 1.5%. Sequencing was done on a sample of peripheral blood. The receptors were gathered from a middle-aged woman with COVID-19, enrolled during active disease. Each CDR3 is given with its conserved first and last residue. D genes are given only for firm matches. Clone size is given for some rows only: seen once, a few or many times, or a class if the clone is expanded.

TRBV7-3	NA	NA	TRBJ2-1	CASSLYTDNEQFF	TGTGCCAGCAGCTTATATACAGACAATGAGCAGTTCTTC
TRBV6-6	NA	TRBD2	TRBJ2-3	CASSLAGVRDTQYF	TGTGCCAGCAGTTTAGCGGGGGTCCGGGATACGCAGTATTTT
TRBV6-5	NA	NA	TRBJ1-3	CASSPGPFSGNTIYF	TGTGCCAGCAGTCCGGGTCCGTTCTCTGGAAACACCATATATTTT
TRBV7-2	NA	TRBD2	TRBJ2-2	CASSSRQRGGRENTGELFF	TGTGCCAGCAGCTCCCGGCAGCGGGGGGGCCGAGAGAACACCGGGGAGCTGTTTTTT
TRBV27	NA	TRBD2	TRBJ2-1	CASSLNGGENNEQFF	TGTGCCAGCAGTTTAAACGGGGGGGAGAACAATGAGCAGTTCTTC
TRBV2	NA	TRBD1	TRBJ1-1	CASRLTGAEAFF	TGTGCCAGCAGGCTGACAGGGGCTGAAGCTTTCTTT
TRBV5-4	NA	NA	TRBJ2-3	CASSLPGADTQYF	TGTGCCAGCAGCTTGCCGGGAGCGGATACGCAGTATTTT
TRBV28	NA	NA	TRBJ1-2	CASSFRVYGYTF	TGTGCCAGCAGTTTCCGAGTCTATGGCTACACCTTC
TRBV18	NA	NA	TRBJ2-3	CASSSTSGGDTQYF	TGTGCCAGCTCATCGACTTCAGGGGGGGATACGCAGTATTTT
TRBV27	NA	NA	TRBJ2-5	CASSLGPETQYF	TGTGCCAGCAGTTTAGGCCCGGAGACCCAGTACTTC
TRBV18	NA	NA	TRBJ1-1	CASSPQTGELTEAFF	TGTGCCAGCTCACCCCAAACGGGAGAACTTACCGAAGCTTTCTTT
TRBV7-9	once	NA	TRBJ1-1	CASSPQGLNTEAFF	TGTGCCAGCAGCCCACAGGGTTTGAACACTGAAGCTTTCTTT
TRBV19	NA	NA	TRBJ1-2	CASSIVTSYGYTF	TGTGCCAGTAGTATAGTGACATCTTATGGCTACACCTTC